The 22 T cell receptor beta chains reported below all come from one sample, sequenced in a study of cytomegalovirus exposure and HLA in healthy donors (dated by TCRdb to 2015 to 2018). Library generation was performed with the immunoSEQ multiplex PCR assay. For the multiplex PCR, a mixture combining 60 forward primers for TCR Vbeta segments and 13 reverse primers for TCR Jbeta segments was used. TCRdb mirrors the immuneACCESS table, restricted to in-frame sequences. Some clones are absent from its copies; in checked studies, under half trace to an unresolved V gene, and the reason for the others is unknown. The sample table contains under 200,000 clones; only one count was recorded for 60% to 85% of them. Clones ranked in the top ten supply around 1.5% of the sample. Sequenced sample: PBMCs. The receptors originated from a woman under 40 in good health and CMV-seronegative.

The chain couples TRBV5-5 to TRBJ2-3; unclear D gene. Germline loops: CDR1 SGHKS, CDR2 YYEKEE (reference sequence). The V gene lost 1 base and the J gene lost 6 bases, with 9 bases spanning the gap. The CDR3 length is 13 residues. CDR3 coding DNA: TGTGCCAGCAGCTTGAACGTCGAGGATACGCAGTATTTT. The encoded protein is CASSLNVEDTQYF.

This clone was observed a few times. V usage is TRBV7-8 and J usage is TRBJ2-1; TRBD1 agrees at 8 bases. CDR1 and CDR2 from the germline V gene are SGHVS and FQNEAQ. Trimming cost V 4 bases and J 2 bases; bases outside gene matches: 7. The CDR3 spans 16 residues. The CDR3 is CASSSTGAGPYNEQFF. The CDR3, as DNA: TGTGCCAGCAGCTCGACAGGGGCCGGCCCCTACAATGAGCAGTTCTTC.

The chain recombines TRBV7-2 with TRBJ2-7; 14 positions match TRBD2. Germline V gene lookup returns CDR1 SGHTA and CDR2 FQGNSA. V was pared by 5 bases and J by 2 bases, with 11 bases of the junction left unmatched. The CDR3 loop spans 18 amino acids. The CDR3 nucleotides read TGTGCCAGCAGCCCCCGGACTAGCGGGGGGATCAAACCCTACGAGCAGTACTTC. Translated, it gives CASSPRTSGGIKPYEQYF.

With regard to this clone: An end of the junction differs from the germline gene, which may be a read error. The chain couples TRBV2 to TRBJ1-4, with a tentative D call TRBD1 (5 bases). The CDR3 contains 14 residues. From germline, CDR1 is SNHLY and CDR2 FYNNEI. The DNA of the CDR3 is TGTGCCAGCAGTGTACAGGTCGCTAATGAAAAACTGCTTTTT. It specifies CASSVQVANEKLLF.

The chain has TRBV28 and TRBJ2-1; TRBD2 might be the D (6 bases). The germline gives CDR1 MDHEN, CDR2 SYDVKM. Trimming took off 1 base at V and 5 bases at J, with 12 bases between the two ends. The CDR3 length is 15 residues. For the CDR3, the DNA is TGTGCCAGCAGTTTATTTGCTAGCGTCGACAATGAGCAGTTCTTC. Its translation: CASSLFASVDNEQFF.

The chain uses TRBV11-2 and TRBJ1-2; 8 positions agree with TRBD1. The CDR3 consists of 14 residues. The V gene end was trimmed by 5 bases and the J gene end by 4 bases; junction bases not matched to a gene: 6. CDR1 and CDR2 (germline): SGHAT, FQNNGV. The CDR3 loop is CASSASQGAYGYTF. In DNA, the CDR3 is TGTGCCAGCAGCGCATCTCAGGGGGCCTATGGCTACACCTTC.

The gene calls are TRBV19 and TRBJ2-7, with TRBD2 as a possible D gene (6 bases). The V gene's germline CDR1 is LNHDA and CDR2 SQIVND (reference sequence). Trimming removed 3 bases at V and 0 bases at J, with 9 bases between. This CDR3 region has 14 residues. CDR3 in amino acids: CASSMVADSYEQYF. In nucleotides, the CDR3 is TGTGCCAGTAGTATGGTAGCGGACTCCTACGAGCAGTACTTC.

The chain recombines TRBV23-1 with TRBJ1-3; TRBD1 is a possible D gene (5 bases). TRBV23-1 is designated an ORF whose function remains uncertain. The CDR3 extends over 15 amino acids. Trimming stripped 1 base from V and 5 bases from J, with 12 bases between. CDR3 region: CASSQLWGDRNTIYF. For the CDR3, the DNA is TGCGCCAGCAGTCAATTGTGGGGGGACCGAAACACCATATATTTT.

The rearrangement joins TRBV7-8 to TRBJ1-5; TRBD1 agrees at 11 bases. The J segment lost 7 bases and the V segment lost 4 bases, leaving 6 bases of the junction unmatched. This CDR3 contains 15 residues. Germline CDR1 and CDR2: SGHVS and FQNEAQ. The DNA for the CDR3 is TGTGCCAGCAGCTCGGACCGGGACAGGGGGCAGCCCCAGCATTTT. Translating gives CASSSDRDRGQPQHF.

This rearrangement joins TRBV12-5 to TRBJ1-1; D unresolved. The CDR3 spans 13 residues. The V end was cut by 1 base, the J end by 4 bases, with 7 bases between. CDR1 is LGHNT and CDR2 is FRNRAP in the germline V gene. CDR3 residues: CASGLGGGTEAFF. The DNA for the CDR3 is TGTGCTAGTGGTTTGGGGGGAGGCACTGAAGCTTTCTTT.

The chain uses TRBV15 and TRBJ1-4, with D hard to call. Germline V lookup: CDR1 LNHNV, CDR2 YYDKDF (reference sequence). CDR3 length: 14 amino acids. V dropped 4 bases and J dropped 4 bases, with 10 bases sitting between them. The DNA for the CDR3 is TGTGCCACCAGCATGGTCGGTGATAATGAAAAACTGTTTTTT. Its translation is CATSMVGDNEKLFF.

The chain combines TRBV14 with TRBJ1-2; 9 bases are shared with TRBD1. V shed 3 bases, J shed 8 bases, and the junction held 7 bases outside the gene matches. The V gene's germline CDR1 is SGHDN and CDR2 FVKESK. This CDR3 has 14 residues. The CDR3 loop reads CASSQITGGDGYTF. The CDR3 DNA reads as TGTGCCAGCAGCCAGATAACAGGGGGCGACGGCTACACCTTC. Using reference TRBV14 and TRBJ1-2 for the parts outside the CDR3, the full variable domain is EAGVTQFPSHSVIEKGQTVTLRCDPISGHDNLYWYRRVMGKEIKFLLHFVKESKQDESGMPNNRFLAERTGGTYSTLKVQPAELEDSGVYFCASSQITGGDGYTFGSGTRLTVV.

The chain combines TRBV5-5 with TRBJ1-5; no reliable D call. Germline CDR1 and CDR2: SGHKS and YYEKEE (reference sequence). The CDR3 length is 14 residues. V lost 0 bases and J 2 bases, leaving 6 bases between the germline ends. The CDR3 is CASSLELGNQPQHF. In nucleotides, the CDR3 is TGTGCCAGCAGCTTGGAGCTGGGCAATCAGCCCCAGCATTTT.

Only one count was recorded for this clone. This chain links TRBV5-1 with TRBJ2-5; a weak D match, TRBD1 (5 bases). The germline V gene encodes CDR1 SGHRS and CDR2 YFSETQ. V dropped 3 bases and J dropped 2 bases, with 14 bases sitting between them. The CDR3 totals 15 residues. CDR3 DNA sequence: TGCGCCAGCAGCTGGTACGGACAACCTCAAGAGACCCAGTACTTC. Amino acids: CASSWYGQPQETQYF.

The chain links TRBV10-1 to TRBJ1-1; D is undetermined. This CDR3 comprises 16 residues. The germline V gene encodes CDR1 WNHNN and CDR2 SYGVQD (reference sequence). Trimming removed 0 bases at V and 10 bases at J, with 21 bases between. CDR3 bases: TGCGCCAGCAGTGAGTCGAGCGGCAGAGTCCCCACGGGAGCTTTCTTT. Amino acids: CASSESSGRVPTGAFF.

The chain carries TRBV27 and TRBJ2-7; the match to TRBD1 covers 7 bases. V shed 5 bases and J 7 bases; nucleotides not matched to a gene: 11. This CDR3 is built from 14 residues. Germline-derived CDR1 and CDR2 are MNHEY and SMNVEV (reference sequence). The CDR3, as DNA: TGTGCCAGCAGTACCCGACAGGGTTTGAAGGAGCAGTACTTC. This gives the protein CASSTRQGLKEQYF.

The chain carries TRBV7-9 and TRBJ1-1; TRBD1 agrees at 9 bases. This CDR3 spans 17 amino acids. Germline-derived CDR1 and CDR2 are SEHNR and FQNEAQ (reference sequence). V was clipped by 5 bases and J by 5 bases; unmatched bases: 15. CDR3 in amino acids: CASSPPGQGGGLTEAFF. DNA for the CDR3: TGTGCCAGCAGCCCTCCGGGACAGGGAGGGGGATTGACTGAAGCTTTCTTT.

The chain combines TRBV5-4 with TRBJ2-2, with D possibly TRBD1 on 6 matching bases. The ends were cut back, 0 bases at V and 4 bases at J, with 13 bases in the middle. CDR3 length equals 16 residues. Germline CDR1 SGHNT, CDR2 YYREEE (reference sequence). The CDR3 is CASSLGSQGSTGELFF. The CDR3 region has the DNA TGTGCCAGCAGCTTGGGGAGTCAGGGGAGCACCGGGGAGCTGTTTTTT.

There are a few counts of this clone. The rearrangement joins TRBV12-5 to TRBJ2-1; 10 nucleotides align to TRBD2. CDR1 and CDR2 from the germline V gene are LGHNT and FRNRAP. The CDR3 totals 17 residues. V lost 3 bases to trimming and J lost 4 bases; unmatched junction nucleotides: 9. The CDR3 is CASGLRIAGGIYNEQFF. CDR3 bases: TGTGCTAGTGGTTTAAGGATAGCGGGGGGAATTTACAATGAGCAGTTCTTC.

V and J are TRBV13 and TRBJ2-7, with TRBD2 as a possible D gene (6 bases). This CDR3 has 14 residues. V lost 5 bases, J lost 4 bases, and 15 bases lay in between. Looked up from germline, CDR1 is PRHDT and CDR2 is FYEKMQ (reference sequence). CDR3: CASSVGRGFYEQYF. The CDR3 coding sequence is TGTGCCAGCAGCGTCGGACGGGGGTTTTACGAGCAGTACTTC. Supplemented by reference TRBV13 and TRBJ2-7, the full variable domain reads AAGVIQSPRHLIKEKRETATLKCYPIPRHDTVYWYQQGPGQDPQFLISFYEKMQSDKGSIPDRFSAQQFSDYHSELNMSSLELGDSALYFCASSVGRGFYEQYFGPGTRLTVT.

CDR3 protein: CASSGGGYETTEAFF. In DNA form, the CDR3 reads TGTGCCAGCAGTGGGGGCGGTTATGAGACCACTGAAGCTTTCTTT. The V gene is TRBV6-1, the J gene TRBJ1-1; a weak D match, TRBD1 (5 bases). Germline CDR1 MNHNS, CDR2 SASEGT. The length of the CDR3 is 15 residues. The V gene lost 4 bases and the J gene lost 4 bases, with 16 bases spanning the gap.

This clone was recorded once. V is TRBV28 and J is TRBJ1-3; a weak D match, TRBD1 (6 bases). V was clipped by 7 bases and J by 4 bases, with 14 bases between them. This CDR3 is built from 14 residues. The germline V gene encodes CDR1 MDHEN and CDR2 SYDVKM. The DNA for the CDR3 is TGTGCCAGCAATACAGGGTTTGGCGGAAACACCATATATTTT. The encoded protein is CASNTGFGGNTIYF.